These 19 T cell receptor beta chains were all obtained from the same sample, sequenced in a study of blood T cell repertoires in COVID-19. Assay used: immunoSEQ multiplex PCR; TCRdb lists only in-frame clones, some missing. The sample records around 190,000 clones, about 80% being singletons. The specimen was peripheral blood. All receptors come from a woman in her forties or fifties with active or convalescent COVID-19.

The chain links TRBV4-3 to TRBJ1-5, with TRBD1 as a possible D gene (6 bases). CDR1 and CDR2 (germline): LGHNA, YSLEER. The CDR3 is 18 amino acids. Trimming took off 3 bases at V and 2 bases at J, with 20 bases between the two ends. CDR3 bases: TGCGCCAGCAGCCACGGGGGGACACCTCAGCCCCGCAATCAGCCCCAGCATTTT. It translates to CASSHGGTPQPRNQPQHF.

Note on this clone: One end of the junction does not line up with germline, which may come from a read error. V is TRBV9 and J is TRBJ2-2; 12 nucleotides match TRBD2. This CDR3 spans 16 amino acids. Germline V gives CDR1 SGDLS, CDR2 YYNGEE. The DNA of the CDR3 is TGTGCCAGCAGCGCTCGGACTAGCGGGAACCCCGGGGAGCTGTTTTTT. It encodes CASSARTSGNPGELFF.

DNA of the CDR3: TGCGCCAGCAGCTTCGGACACGGGTTGGAGACCCAGTACTTC. This translates into CASSFGHGLETQYF. The genes are TRBV5-1 and TRBJ2-5; tentatively, D is TRBD1 (5 bases). Germline CDR1 SGHRS, CDR2 YFSETQ. Trimming removed 2 bases from V and 5 bases from J, with 13 bases in between. The CDR3 sequence is 14 residues long.

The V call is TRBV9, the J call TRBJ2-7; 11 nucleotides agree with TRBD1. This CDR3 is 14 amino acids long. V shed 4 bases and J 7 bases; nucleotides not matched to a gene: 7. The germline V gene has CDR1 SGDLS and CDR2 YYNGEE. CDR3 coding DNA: TGTGCCAGCAGCCCAGGACAGGGGGCTAGTGAGCAGTACTTC. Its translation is CASSPGQGASEQYF.

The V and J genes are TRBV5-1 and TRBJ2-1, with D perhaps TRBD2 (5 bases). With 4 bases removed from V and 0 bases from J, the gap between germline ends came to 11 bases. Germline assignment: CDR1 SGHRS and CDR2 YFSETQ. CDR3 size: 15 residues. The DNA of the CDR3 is TGCGCCAGCAGCCGGACTGGGAGCTCCTACAATGAGCAGTTCTTC. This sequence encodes CASSRTGSSYNEQFF.

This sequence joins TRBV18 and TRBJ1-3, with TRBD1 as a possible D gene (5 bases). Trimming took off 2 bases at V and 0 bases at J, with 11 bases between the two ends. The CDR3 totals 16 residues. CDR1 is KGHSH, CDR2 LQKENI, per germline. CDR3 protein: CASSPAQGISGNTIYF. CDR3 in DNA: TGTGCCAGCTCACCAGCCCAGGGTATCTCTGGAAACACCATATATTTT.

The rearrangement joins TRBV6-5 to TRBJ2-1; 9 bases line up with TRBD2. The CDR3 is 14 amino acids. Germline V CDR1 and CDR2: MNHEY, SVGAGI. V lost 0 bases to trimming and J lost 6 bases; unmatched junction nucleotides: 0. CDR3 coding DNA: TGTGCCAGCAGTTACTCGCGGGGGGGCAATGAGCAGTTCTTC. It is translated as CASSYSRGGNEQFF.

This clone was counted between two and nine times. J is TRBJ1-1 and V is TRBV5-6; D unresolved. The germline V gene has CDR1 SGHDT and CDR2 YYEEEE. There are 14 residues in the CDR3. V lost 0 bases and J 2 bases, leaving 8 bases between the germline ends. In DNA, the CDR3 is TGTGCCAGCAGCTTGGATGGGAGAAACACTGAAGCTTTCTTT. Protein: CASSLDGRNTEAFF.

CDR3 DNA: TGTGCCTGGAGTGTACGAAGGGGTGTCGGCAATCAGCCCCAGCATTTT. Its protein is CAWSVRRGVGNQPQHF. V and J are TRBV30 and TRBJ1-5; tentative D call: TRBD1 (5 bases). Trimming took 0 bases from V and 2 from J, leaving 14 bases between them. The germline V gene encodes CDR1 GTSNPN and CDR2 SVGIG (reference sequence). CDR3 length: 16 amino acids. Based on the CDR3 plus reference TRBV30 and TRBJ1-5, the full variable domain is SQTIHQWPATLVQPVGSPLSLECTVEGTSNPNLYWYRQAAGRGLQLLFYSVGIGQISSEVPQNLSASRPQDRQFILSSKKLLLSDSGFYLCAWSVRRGVGNQPQHFGDGTRLSIL.

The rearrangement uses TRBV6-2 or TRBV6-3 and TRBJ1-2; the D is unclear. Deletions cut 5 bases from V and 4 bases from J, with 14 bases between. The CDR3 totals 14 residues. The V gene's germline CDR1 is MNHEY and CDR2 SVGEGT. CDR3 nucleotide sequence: TGTGCCAGCAGTCCGACTGTTGGGTTCTATGGCTACACCTTC. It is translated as CASSPTVGFYGYTF.

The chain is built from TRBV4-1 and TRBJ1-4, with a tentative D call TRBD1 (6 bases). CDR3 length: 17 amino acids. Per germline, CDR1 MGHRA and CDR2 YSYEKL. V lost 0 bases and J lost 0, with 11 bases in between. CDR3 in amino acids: CASSQDRPGATNEKLFF. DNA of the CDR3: TGCGCCAGCAGCCAAGATAGGCCAGGGGCAACTAATGAAAAACTGTTTTTT.

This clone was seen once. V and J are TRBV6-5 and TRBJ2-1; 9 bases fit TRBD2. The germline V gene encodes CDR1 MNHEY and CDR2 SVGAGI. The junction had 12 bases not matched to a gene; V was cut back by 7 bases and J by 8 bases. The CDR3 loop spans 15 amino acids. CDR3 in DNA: TGTGCCAGCACCTCAGGGCTAGCGGGAAAGGATGAGCAGTTCTTC. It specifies CASTSGLAGKDEQFF.

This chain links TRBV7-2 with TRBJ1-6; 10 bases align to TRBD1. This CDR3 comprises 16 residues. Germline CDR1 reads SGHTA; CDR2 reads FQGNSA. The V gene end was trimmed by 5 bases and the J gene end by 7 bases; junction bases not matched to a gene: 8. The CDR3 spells CASSQWTGGGNSPLHF. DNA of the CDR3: TGTGCCAGCAGCCAATGGACAGGGGGTGGCAATTCACCCCTCCACTTT.

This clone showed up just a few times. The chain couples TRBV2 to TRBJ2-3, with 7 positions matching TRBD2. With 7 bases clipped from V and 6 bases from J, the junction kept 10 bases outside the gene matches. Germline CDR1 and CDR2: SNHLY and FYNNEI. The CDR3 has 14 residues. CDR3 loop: CASKGRATWDTQYF. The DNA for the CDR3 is TGTGCCAGCAAAGGGAGGGCCACTTGGGATACGCAGTATTTT.

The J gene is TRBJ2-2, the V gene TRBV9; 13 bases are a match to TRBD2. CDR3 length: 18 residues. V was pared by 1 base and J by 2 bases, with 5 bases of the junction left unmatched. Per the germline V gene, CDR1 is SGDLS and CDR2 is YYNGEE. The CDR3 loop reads CASSVKTSGGDNTGELFF. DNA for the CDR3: TGTGCCAGCAGCGTAAAAACTAGCGGGGGGGATAACACCGGGGAGCTGTTTTTT.

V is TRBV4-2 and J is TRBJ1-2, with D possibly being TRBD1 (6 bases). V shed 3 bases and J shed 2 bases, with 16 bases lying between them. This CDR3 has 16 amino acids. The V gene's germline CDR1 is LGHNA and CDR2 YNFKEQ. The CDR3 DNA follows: TGTGCCAGCAGCCAGAGTACAGGGCCCCTCAACTATGGCTACACCTTC. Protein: CASSQSTGPLNYGYTF.

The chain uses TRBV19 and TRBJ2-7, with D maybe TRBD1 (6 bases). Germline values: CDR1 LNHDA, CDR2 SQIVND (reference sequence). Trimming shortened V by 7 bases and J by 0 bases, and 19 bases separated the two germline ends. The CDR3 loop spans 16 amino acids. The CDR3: CASKRRGHQTSYEQYF. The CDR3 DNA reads TGTGCCAGTAAACGCCGGGGACACCAAACCTCCTACGAGCAGTACTTC. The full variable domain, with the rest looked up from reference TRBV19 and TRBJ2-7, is DGGITQSPKYLFRKEGQNVTLSCEQNLNHDAMYWYRQDPGQGLRLIYYSQIVNDFQKGDIAEGYSVSREKKESFPLTVTSAQKNPTAFYLCASKRRGHQTSYEQYFGPGTRLTVT.

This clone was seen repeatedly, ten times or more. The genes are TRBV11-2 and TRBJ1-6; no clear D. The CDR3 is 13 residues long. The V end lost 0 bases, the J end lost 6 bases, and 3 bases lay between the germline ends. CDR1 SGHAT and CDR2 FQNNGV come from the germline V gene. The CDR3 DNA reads TGTGCCAGCAGCTTAGATATTAATTCACCCCTCCACTTT. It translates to CASSLDINSPLHF.

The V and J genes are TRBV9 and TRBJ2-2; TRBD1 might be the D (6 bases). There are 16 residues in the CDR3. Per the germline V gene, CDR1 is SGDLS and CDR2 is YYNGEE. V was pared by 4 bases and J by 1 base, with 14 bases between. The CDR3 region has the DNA TGTGCCAGCAGCTTGGACAGAAATAAGAACACCGGGGAGCTGTTTTTT. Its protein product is CASSLDRNKNTGELFF.